The entry below gives a single TCR beta chain sequence along with its context. Its antigen is unidentified. cDNA serving as the sequencing template came from extracted, reverse transcribed RNA. Data came from immunoSEQ multiplex PCR; TCRdb stores just in-frame clones and leaves some out. The sample records around 290,000 clones, roughly 64% being singletons. The CDR3 spans 14 residues. V was cut by 7 bases and J by 4 bases, with 15 bases left in between. Germline assignment: CDR1 MDHEN and CDR2 SYDVKM. This sample stems from a study of CD8+ T cells in alopecia areata. Study at large: Each day, treated patients took oral tofacitinib twice, at 5 to 10 mg per dose. Tofacitinib was given for 6 to 18 months, then stopped for 6 months. Study results and caveats: Lesional tissue from the scalp (especially in alopecia totalis/universalis) showed higher clonality than normal scalp.

The treatment here: oral pan-JAK inhibitor, 5-10 mg twice daily. Individuals with alopecia areata gave both lesional scalp punch biopsies and peripheral blood for collection. This specimen consisted of CD4+ T cells sorted from blood, obtained at week 24, from a patient treated with tofacitinib. This chain uses TRBV28 with TRBJ2-3; D could derive from TRBD1 or TRBD2 (5 bases each). The receptor was derived from a human donor with alopecia areata. The CDR3 spells CASNFRDPSDTQYF. The CDR3, as DNA: TGTGCCAGCAATTTCCGGGACCCATCAGATACGCAGTATTTT.